One and the same sample provided the 6 T cell receptor beta chains below, sequenced in a study of shared clonotypes between healthy human individuals. Generated by immunoSEQ multiplex PCR, the TCRdb table keeps only in-frame clones and is missing some. The sample has about 480,000 clones, over 60% seen once. The sample comprised PBMCs. These receptors were obtained from a woman aged 40 to 50 in good health. Some clones in this sample may be carry-over from other donors' samples.

V usage is TRBV7-3 and J usage is TRBJ2-5; TRBD1 agrees at 8 bases. V dropped 5 bases and J dropped 7; count of bases not matched to a gene: 3. CDR3 length: 12 residues. The V gene's germline CDR1 is SGHTA and CDR2 FQGTGA. The CDR3 bases are TGTGCCAGCAGCGAAGGACAGGGGACCCAGTACTTC. It is translated as CASSEGQGTQYF.

CDR3 coding DNA: TGTGCCAGCAGTGAGCCGGGACAGGCAACGCGAGATACGCAGTATTTT. Residues: CASSEPGQATRDTQYF. V is TRBV6-1 and J is TRBJ2-3; TRBD1 agrees at 8 bases. With V trimmed by 3 bases and J by 5 bases, 10 bases remained unmatched. The CDR3 length is 16 residues. CDR1 is MNHNS and CDR2 is SASEGT in the germline V gene.

The chain uses TRBV25-1 and TRBJ2-5; possibly TRBD1 for D (6 bases). The end of the DNA fits TRBJ2-7 better, so the J call may be wrong. CDR1 MGHDK and CDR2 SYGVNS come from the germline V gene. The CDR3 has 12 residues. CDR3 sequence: CASSATGYEQYF. CDR3 sequence (DNA): TGTGCCAGCAGTGCCACAGGGTACGAGCAGTACTTC.

The chain couples TRBV5-1 to TRBJ2-1; D unclear. Germline V gives CDR1 SGHRS, CDR2 YFSETQ. V was clipped by 0 bases and J by 10 bases, with 11 bases between them. This CDR3 spans 13 amino acids. The CDR3 DNA follows: TGCGCCAGCAGCTTGGCAGCCAAATACGAGCAGTTCTTC. Translation: CASSLAAKYEQFF.

This clone was seen more than once but under ten times. The chain joins TRBV5-7 to TRBJ1-3; D is uncertain. TRBV5-7 has ORF status, its function being uncertain. Trimming took 5 bases from V and 8 from J, leaving 23 bases between them. This CDR3 is 16 amino acids long. CDR3 region: CASSFRPGPFGDTIYF. The CDR3 DNA reads TGTGCCAGCAGTTTCCGACCGGGCCCGTTTGGGGACACCATATATTTT.

This clone was counted between two and nine times. The CDR3 is CASSSTGSAPYEQYF. The CDR3 nucleotides read TGTGCCAGCAGTTCAACAGGGTCCGCGCCTTACGAGCAGTACTTC. This chain joins TRBV27 and TRBJ2-7, with D possibly matching TRBD1 (6 bases). Between the trimmed V and J ends, which lost 4 bases and 4 bases, there was a span of 17 bases. CDR1 and CDR2 from the germline V gene are MNHEY and SMNVEV (reference sequence). The CDR3 contains 15 residues.